Shown below are 11 T cell receptor beta chains from a single sample sequenced in a study of cytomegalovirus exposure and HLA in healthy donors. The PCR ran on 60 Vbeta and 13 Jbeta primers. Here immunoSEQ multiplex PCR was the method, and the copy in TCRdb shows in-frame clones only, minus some. The sample gives approximately 82,000 clones, approximately 60% of which show up once; about 5% is in the top ten. Sequencing was carried out using PBMCs. The receptors come from a woman in her 30s in good health and CMV-seropositive.

DNA for the CDR3: TGTGCCAGCAGCCCCTTCAGCGGGGGGGCCAGGGCCGGGGAGCTGTTTTTT. It yields the protein CASSPFSGGARAGELFF. This chain joins TRBV9 and TRBJ2-2, with TRBD2 identical over 10 bases. V was pared by 4 bases and J by 6 bases, with 12 bases of the junction left unmatched. The CDR3 has 17 residues. Germline CDR1 SGDLS, CDR2 YYNGEE.

This chain's CDR3 is CASSVRSLAGIYEQYF. CDR3 sequence (DNA): TGTGCCAGCAGCGTAAGGTCCTTGGCAGGGATCTACGAGCAGTACTTC. This sequence joins TRBV9 and TRBJ2-7; possible D gene TRBD1, 5 bases. The CDR3 is 16 residues long. In germline, CDR1 is SGDLS, CDR2 YYNGEE. V lost 1 base and J 3 bases, leaving 17 bases between the germline ends.

With regard to this clone: One junction end disagrees with the germline gene, perhaps due to a read error. V is TRBV7-9 and J is TRBJ1-1; D might be TRBD1 (6 bases). From germline, CDR1 is SEHNR and CDR2 FQNEAQ (reference sequence). This CDR3 is built from 12 residues. The CDR3 region is CSSSLVGQEAFF. CDR3 nucleotide sequence: TGTTCCAGCAGCTTAGTCGGACAGGAAGCTTTCTTT.

The chain carries TRBV11-2 and TRBJ2-5; TRBD2 matches at 8 bases. From germline, CDR1 is SGHAT and CDR2 FQNNGV. The ends lost 7 bases at V and 1 base at J; junction bases unmatched: 5. The CDR3 has 14 amino acids. The chain's CDR3 is CASNRGLAQETQYF. The DNA for the CDR3 is TGTGCCAGCAATCGAGGACTAGCCCAAGAGACCCAGTACTTC.

This chain connects TRBV5-3 to TRBJ2-5; D ambiguous. Being an ORF, TRBV5-3 has a function that is uncertain. The CDR3 is made up of 15 amino acids. Trimming removed 4 bases from V and 3 bases from J, with 16 bases in between. CDR3 sequence reads: CARSDDRYGEETQYF. As DNA, the CDR3 is TGTGCCAGAAGCGACGATCGTTACGGAGAAGAGACCCAGTACTTC.

With regard to this clone: The junction departs from germline at one end; a sequencing error may be responsible. The chain links TRBV7-9 to TRBJ2-7; TRBD1 might be the D (6 bases). The germline V gene has CDR1 SEHNR and CDR2 FQNEAQ (reference sequence). The length of the CDR3 is 13 residues. CDR3 coding DNA: TGTGCCAGCAGCTCGGGAAAAGACAGGAAGGCTTTCTTC. Translated: CASSSGKDRKAFF.

V and J are TRBV9 and TRBJ1-2; 9 bases align to TRBD1. Germline CDR1 is SGDLS and CDR2 is YYNGEE. The CDR3 spans 14 residues. The V gene end was trimmed by 1 base and the J gene end by 8 bases; junction bases not matched to a gene: 6. The CDR3 DNA reads TGTGCCAGCAGCGTACCCCGACAGGGGGTGGGCTACACCTTC. Residues: CASSVPRQGVGYTF.

The CDR3 sequence is CASTWGSSYEQYF. DNA for the CDR3: TGTGCCAGCACCTGGGGCAGCTCCTACGAGCAGTACTTC. The J gene is TRBJ2-7, the V gene TRBV7-8, with TRBD1 as a possible D gene (5 bases). This CDR3 region has 13 residues. Trimming left V 7 bases short and J 0 bases short, with 10 bases between. From germline, CDR1 is SGHVS and CDR2 FQNEAQ.

The CDR3 DNA follows: TGTGCCAGCAGTTCCGACAGGGCTGGAAACACCATATATTTT. Protein: CASSSDRAGNTIYF. The chain couples TRBV2 to TRBJ1-3, with TRBD1 matching over 7 bases. J was trimmed by 2 bases and V by 5 bases; bases with no gene match: 3. The CDR3 runs to 14 residues. CDR1 is SNHLY, CDR2 FYNNEI, per germline.

A note on this clone: At one end, the junction sequence differs from germline, possibly due to a read error. This CDR3 is CSSSLAGEKLFF. DNA for the CDR3: TGTTCCAGCAGCTTAGCGGGCGAAAAACTGTTTTTT. The chain couples TRBV7-9 to TRBJ1-4, with D unresolved. Germline CDR1 is SEHNR and CDR2 is FQNEAQ (reference sequence). The CDR3 spans 12 residues.

A few counts support this clone. V and J are TRBV5-1 and TRBJ1-1; 7 bases are shared with TRBD1. The CDR3 is 15 residues long. The V gene's germline CDR1 is SGHRS and CDR2 YFSETQ. The ends lost 6 bases at V and 0 bases at J; junction bases unmatched: 8. The DNA for the CDR3 is TGCGCCAGCAACTCAGGGGGAACTATGAACACTGAAGCTTTCTTT. This gives the protein CASNSGGTMNTEAFF.